One and the same sample provided the 24 T cell receptor beta chains below, sequenced in a study of OX40 agonist ivuxolimab in advanced cancers. This table comes from immunoSEQ multiplex PCR, and its TCRdb copy is limited to in-frame clones, with some not included. The sample holds roughly 43,000 clones, over 75% seen once. The sequencing used CD4+ or CD8+ T cells sorted from blood, collected in a trial of the OX40 agonist ivuxolimab. The receptors were gathered from an adult with an advanced solid tumor such as melanoma, head and neck, liver or kidney cancer.

In its sample, this clone was seen a few times. The J gene is TRBJ2-7, the V gene TRBV7-2; no clear D. The CDR3 runs to 13 residues. Looked up from germline, CDR1 is SGHTA and CDR2 is FQGNSA. The germline V and J ends were trimmed by 1 base and 3 bases, with 7 bases remaining between them. In nucleotides, the CDR3 is TGTGCCAGCAGCTTAGGAAGAGGCTACGAGCAGTACTTC. Amino acids: CASSLGRGYEQYF.

The genes are TRBV27 and TRBJ2-7, with D maybe TRBD1 (5 bases). Trimming removed 2 bases at V and 2 bases at J, with 19 bases between. This CDR3 region has 17 residues. Per the germline V gene, CDR1 is MNHEY and CDR2 is SMNVEV (reference sequence). The CDR3, as DNA: TGTGCCAGCAGTTTAACGGCGCAGGGTTATTTTCCCTACGAGCAGTACTTC. Translated, it gives CASSLTAQGYFPYEQYF.

The J gene is TRBJ2-5, the V gene TRBV7-9; 7 bases line up with TRBD2. CDR1 and CDR2 from the germline V gene are SEHNR and FQNEAQ (reference sequence). With V trimmed by 4 bases and J by 4 bases, 0 bases remained unmatched. This CDR3 comprises 12 residues. CDR3 region: CASSWGGETQYF. The CDR3 coding sequence is TGTGCCAGCAGCTGGGGGGGAGAGACCCAGTACTTC.

As concerns this clone: The same CDR3 can be traced to other DNA sequences in this sample. This chain connects TRBV13 to TRBJ1-2, with 9 bases aligning to TRBD1. Germline CDR1 PRHDT, CDR2 FYEKMQ (reference sequence). The trim removed 0 bases at V and 4 bases at J, leaving 0 bases unmatched. This CDR3 contains 14 residues. CDR3 DNA sequence: TGTGCCAGCAGCTTAGGGACAGGGGGCTATGGCTACACCTTC. Translation: CASSLGTGGYGYTF.

Concerning this clone: One junction end disagrees with the germline gene, perhaps due to a read error. The V call is TRBV4-3, the J call TRBJ2-1; 8 positions agree with TRBD2. The CDR3 is 15 residues long. Germline-derived CDR1 and CDR2 are LGHNA and YSLEER. The CDR3 loop is CASSPGTRSFNEQFF. CDR3 sequence (DNA): TGCGCCAGCAGCCCAGGGACTAGGTCCTTCAATGAGCAGTTCTTC.

The chain carries TRBV7-9 and TRBJ1-2; unclear D gene. CDR3 length: 17 amino acids. Trimming shortened V by 7 bases and J by 0 bases, and 21 bases separated the two germline ends. From germline, CDR1 is SEHNR and CDR2 FQNEAQ (reference sequence). The CDR3 DNA reads as TGTGCCAGCACCCCCTGGCCCTCACCCACGGCTAACTATGGCTACACCTTC. This encodes CASTPWPSPTANYGYTF.

This clone has a single count. In nucleotides, the CDR3 is TGTGCCAGCTCACCAAGTGGGGCGAACACTGAAGCTTTCTTT. Amino acids: CASSPSGANTEAFF. This rearrangement joins TRBV18 to TRBJ1-1; D is perhaps TRBD1 (5 bases). This CDR3 is built from 14 residues. The germline gives CDR1 KGHSH, CDR2 LQKENI. V gave up 2 bases and J gave up 1 base, with 8 bases separating them.

The rearrangement joins TRBV28 to TRBJ2-2; D is ambiguous. Trimming left V 6 bases short and J 2 bases short, with 16 bases between. This CDR3 comprises 16 residues. Germline CDR1 reads MDHEN; CDR2 reads SYDVKM. Here the CDR3 reads CASSLGAETNTGELFF. In DNA, the CDR3 is TGTGCCAGCAGCCTAGGTGCAGAAACTAACACCGGGGAGCTGTTTTTT.

V usage is TRBV7-9 and J usage is TRBJ2-7; D may be TRBD2 (6 bases). This CDR3 comprises 14 residues. The germline V gene has CDR1 SEHNR and CDR2 FQNEAQ (reference sequence). Deletions cut 4 bases from V and 5 bases from J, with 15 bases between. The CDR3 protein is CASSSTRSRDEQYF. In DNA form, the CDR3 reads TGTGCCAGCAGCTCGACTAGGTCCCGAGACGAGCAGTACTTC.

In this sample, this clone turned up a few times. The chain joins TRBV6-5 to TRBJ1-1; D may be TRBD1 (5 bases). CDR1 MNHEY and CDR2 SVGAGI come from the germline V gene. The CDR3 length is 14 residues. The V end was cut by 7 bases, the J end by 4 bases, with 16 bases between. CDR3 sequence (DNA): TGTGCCAGCACTCCGGCCGGGGCGATCACTGAAGCTTTCTTT. This sequence encodes CASTPAGAITEAFF.

This chain joins TRBV4-1 and TRBJ2-1; 8 nucleotides line up with TRBD2. CDR1 is MGHRA and CDR2 is YSYEKL in the germline V gene. CDR3 size: 17 residues. Trimming cost V 0 bases and J 5 bases; bases outside gene matches: 9. CDR3 sequence: CASSQDSSGRGHNEQFF. In nucleotides, the CDR3 is TGCGCCAGCAGCCAAGATTCGAGCGGGAGAGGACACAATGAGCAGTTCTTC.

The CDR3 reads CASSKVIPLAGQETQYF. As DNA, the CDR3 is TGTGCCAGCAGCAAAGTTATCCCACTAGCGGGGCAAGAGACCCAGTACTTC. The chain employs TRBV21-1 and TRBJ2-5; the listed D gene, TRBD2, was not tested against the DNA. TRBV21-1 corresponds to a pseudogene. The CDR3 covers 17 residues.

This clone was seen only once. The rearrangement uses TRBV9 and TRBJ2-3; TRBD1 agrees at 9 bases. The CDR3 runs to 15 residues. V was clipped by 0 bases and J by 3 bases; unmatched bases: 2. Per the germline V gene, CDR1 is SGDLS and CDR2 is YYNGEE. CDR3 sequence (DNA): TGTGCCAGCAGCGTAGCGGGACAGGGAACAGATACGCAGTATTTT. It specifies CASSVAGQGTDTQYF.

The CDR3 DNA reads TGTGCCAGTTATCGAGGGTATGGCTACACCTTC. Translating gives CASYRGYGYTF. The chain recombines TRBV19 with TRBJ1-2; unclear D gene. Germline lookup yields CDR1 LNHDA and CDR2 SQIVND (reference sequence). CDR3 length equals 11 residues. Deletions cut 8 bases from V and 5 bases from J, with 9 bases between.

This clone was seen more than once but under ten times. This chain connects TRBV9 to TRBJ1-2, with 10 bases lining up with TRBD1. With 3 bases clipped from V and 0 bases from J, the junction kept 2 bases outside the gene matches. The CDR3 totals 15 residues. From germline, CDR1 is SGDLS and CDR2 YYNGEE. The CDR3 DNA reads as TGTGCCAGCAGCGGGGACAGGGGCCCTAACTATGGCTACACCTTC. As protein: CASSGDRGPNYGYTF. The variable domain in full, completed from reference TRBV9 and TRBJ1-2, reads DSGVTQTPKHLITATGQRVTLRCSPRSGDLSVYWYQQSLDQGLQFLIQYYNGEERAKGNILERFSAQQFPDLHSELNLSSLELGDSALYFCASSGDRGPNYGYTFGSGTRLTVV.

The chain uses TRBV7-6 and TRBJ2-1; D remains ambiguous. The CDR3 loop spans 15 amino acids. Trimming stripped 3 bases from V and 4 bases from J, with 13 bases between. Germline CDR1 reads SGHVS; CDR2 reads FNYEAQ. The chain's CDR3 is CASSFYAESYNEQFF. CDR3 bases: TGTGCCAGCAGCTTCTATGCGGAGTCGTACAATGAGCAGTTCTTC.

This clone was seen more than once but under ten times. Different DNA sequences within this sample yield the same CDR3. The rearrangement joins TRBV27 to TRBJ2-1; TRBD2 might be the D (5 bases). Per the germline V gene, CDR1 is MNHEY and CDR2 is SMNVEV (reference sequence). Trimming removed 2 bases from V and 8 bases from J, with 7 bases in between. CDR3 length: 12 residues. The CDR3 protein is CASSLLGDEQFF. The CDR3 DNA follows: TGTGCCAGCAGTTTACTCGGGGATGAGCAGTTCTTC.

The rearrangement links TRBV6-1 to TRBJ1-5, with D tentatively TRBD1 (6 bases). V was pared by 2 bases and J by 6 bases, with 14 bases between. CDR3 size: 15 residues. Germline V gives CDR1 MNHNS, CDR2 SASEGT. The CDR3 spells CASSETRGTGQPQHF. DNA for the CDR3: TGTGCCAGCAGTGAAACCAGGGGAACGGGTCAGCCCCAGCATTTT.

This clone was seen only once. This chain uses TRBV7-9 with TRBJ2-2; no definite D call. This CDR3 is 12 amino acids long. Trimming stripped 5 bases from V and 2 bases from J, with 3 bases between. Germline V gene sequence: CDR1 SEHNR, CDR2 FQNEAQ (reference sequence). DNA of the CDR3: TGTGCCAGCAGCCCCAACACCGGGGAGCTGTTTTTT. It codes for CASSPNTGELFF.

In nucleotides, the CDR3 is TGTGCCAGCGGGGTAGATACATGGGTAGATACGCAGTATTTT. Translation: CASGVDTWVDTQYF. The chain has TRBV6-6 and TRBJ2-3; no clear D. The CDR3 is 14 residues long. Germline V gene sequence: CDR1 MNHNY, CDR2 SVGAGI (reference sequence). V lost 8 bases, J lost 5 bases, and 17 bases lay in between.

This clone was observed a few times. The chain has TRBV5-4 and TRBJ1-5; no reliable D call. Germline CDR1 SGHNT, CDR2 YYREEE (reference sequence). This CDR3 region has 12 residues. V lost 4 bases, J lost 8 bases, and 10 bases lay in between. The CDR3 DNA is TGTGCCAGCAGCCTCGGTAGCGAGCCCCAGCATTTT. Protein product: CASSLGSEPQHF.

The rearrangement links TRBV9 to TRBJ2-1; D ambiguous. The germline V gene encodes CDR1 SGDLS and CDR2 YYNGEE. The CDR3 has 15 residues. The germline V and J ends were trimmed by 3 bases and 7 bases, with 17 bases remaining between them. DNA of the CDR3: TGTGCCAGCAGCGGGACCTCCGGGCGTTTAAATGAGCAGTTCTTC. Protein: CASSGTSGRLNEQFF.

This clone rates as medium-sized. J is TRBJ1-5 and V is TRBV6-5; D is perhaps TRBD1 (5 bases). Trimming took off 2 bases at V and 5 bases at J, with 7 bases between the two ends. Germline V gene lookup returns CDR1 MNHEY and CDR2 SVGAGI. There are 13 residues in the CDR3. The CDR3 nucleotides are TGTGCCAGCAGTTACGGGACTTATCAGCCCCAGCATTTT. Translation gives CASSYGTYQPQHF.

This clone was found once. The rearrangement uses TRBV4-1 and TRBJ2-3, with TRBD2 identical over 10 bases. The V and J ends lost 0 bases and 3 bases, in that order; junction bases with no gene match: 6. Germline CDR1 and CDR2: MGHRA and YSYEKL. The length of the CDR3 is 17 residues. The CDR3 nucleotides read TGCGCCAGCAGCCAAGATATCCTAGCGGGGGCTACAGATACGCAGTATTTT. Translating gives CASSQDILAGATDTQYF.